These 26 T cell receptor beta chains were sequenced from one sample in a study of blood T cell repertoires in COVID-19. The repertoire was sequenced with immunoSEQ multiplex PCR; TCRdb's copy has only in-frame clones and lacks some. This table has a few hundred thousand clones, more than 75% appearing once. Sequences were obtained from peripheral blood. Source of these receptors: an older woman with COVID-19, enrolled during active disease.

The chain uses TRBV21-1 and TRBJ2-7; the listed D gene, TRBD1, was not tested against the DNA. TRBV21-1 is annotated as a pseudogene. The CDR3 is 16 residues long. CDR3 residues: CASSPLPDRRPSEQYF. The CDR3 nucleotides read TGTGCCAGCAGCCCGCTTCCGGACAGGCGCCCCAGCGAGCAGTACTTC.

This chain links TRBV24-1 with TRBJ2-7, with 7 bases identical to TRBD1. J was trimmed by 9 bases and V by 1 base; bases with no gene match: 5. The CDR3 loop spans 13 amino acids. Germline V lookup: CDR1 KGHDR, CDR2 SFDVKD. The CDR3 is CATSDLRGQRQYF. CDR3 bases: TGTGCCACCAGTGATTTAAGGGGGCAAAGGCAGTACTTC.

J is TRBJ2-5 and V is TRBV6-5, with D possibly matching TRBD2 (7 bases). CDR3 length equals 13 residues. V was shortened by 7 bases and J by 5 bases, with 14 bases between the two germline ends. Germline V lookup: CDR1 MNHEY, CDR2 SVGAGI. This CDR3 is CASNSGGRETQYF. The CDR3, as DNA: TGTGCCAGCAATTCCGGGGGGCGGGAGACCCAGTACTTC.

V usage is TRBV30 and J usage is TRBJ2-7; D gene uncertain. Trimming stripped 5 bases from V and 3 bases from J, with 14 bases between. The CDR3 covers 13 residues. Looked up from germline, CDR1 is GTSNPN and CDR2 is SVGIG (reference sequence). The CDR3 loop is CAWGRRGYYEQYF. The CDR3 DNA follows: TGTGCCTGGGGAAGGAGAGGCTACTACGAGCAGTACTTC.

This clone was recorded once. The gene calls are TRBV5-6 and TRBJ2-5; 10 bases line up with TRBD1. The CDR3 loop spans 14 amino acids. Trimming cost V 5 bases and J 4 bases; bases outside gene matches: 5. Germline V lookup: CDR1 SGHDT, CDR2 YYEEEE. This CDR3 is CASRRTGGRETQYF. CDR3 sequence (DNA): TGTGCCAGCAGAAGGACAGGGGGGAGAGAGACCCAGTACTTC. Using reference TRBV5-6 and TRBJ2-5 for the parts outside the CDR3, the full variable domain is DAGVTQSPTHLIKTRGQQVTLRCSPKSGHDTVSWYQQALGQGPQFIFQYYEEEERQRGNFPDRFSGHQFPNYSSELNVNALLLGDSALYLCASRRTGGRETQYFGPGTRLLVL.

V and J are TRBV5-4 and TRBJ1-4; D not certain. Per the germline V gene, CDR1 is SGHNT and CDR2 is YYREEE (reference sequence). The CDR3 sequence is 15 residues long. V was pared by 0 bases and J by 0 bases, with 6 bases between. In DNA form, the CDR3 reads TGTGCCAGCAGCTTGGCCGAGGCAACTAATGAAAAACTGTTTTTT. It is translated as CASSLAEATNEKLFF.

In its sample, this clone was seen once. The chain uses TRBV15 and TRBJ2-3; 8 nucleotides agree with TRBD2. CDR1 LNHNV and CDR2 YYDKDF come from the germline V gene (reference sequence). J gave up 5 bases and V 5 bases, and 6 bases lay outside the gene matches. The CDR3 consists of 14 residues. CDR3 region: CATSLSGMRDTQYF. The CDR3 region has the DNA TGTGCCACCAGCCTTAGCGGGATGAGAGATACGCAGTATTTT.

This chain links TRBV5-4 with TRBJ2-1; 7 positions agree with TRBD1. This CDR3 is 16 amino acids long. Looked up from germline, CDR1 is SGHNT and CDR2 is YYREEE (reference sequence). The ends lost 4 bases at V and 4 bases at J; junction bases unmatched: 11. CDR3 loop: CASSPTSPGQYNEQFF. In nucleotides, the CDR3 is TGTGCCAGCAGCCCAACATCTCCGGGACAGTACAATGAGCAGTTCTTC.

The chain links TRBV7-3 to TRBJ2-1, with TRBD1 identical over 7 bases. Germline V gene sequence: CDR1 SGHTA, CDR2 FQGTGA. This CDR3 is 15 amino acids long. With 5 bases clipped from V and 4 bases from J, the junction kept 8 bases outside the gene matches. Here the CDR3 DNA reads TGTGCCAGCAGCCAGACAGGGTTGGGATACAATGAGCAGTTCTTC. Protein sequence: CASSQTGLGYNEQFF.

J is TRBJ1-1 and V is TRBV9; the D is unclear. Germline values: CDR1 SGDLS, CDR2 YYNGEE. This CDR3 is 15 amino acids long. V was pared by 0 bases and J by 5 bases, with 14 bases between. CDR3 DNA sequence: TGTGCCAGCAGCGTAGAGGCCGGAGCGGTTACTGAAGCTTTCTTT. Its protein is CASSVEAGAVTEAFF.

The genes are TRBV6-2 or TRBV6-3 and TRBJ1-2; D is possibly TRBD1 (6 bases). The germline CDR1 and CDR2 sequences are MNHEY and SVGEGT. With 2 bases removed from V and 6 bases from J, the gap between germline ends came to 22 bases. There are 17 residues in the CDR3. In DNA, the CDR3 is TGTGCCAGCAGTTACCGTTCGACAGGCCGGTGGGGAAATGGCTACACCTTC. This gives the protein CASSYRSTGRWGNGYTF.

This clone has more than one count but fewer than ten. The chain links TRBV19 to TRBJ2-3; TRBD2 agrees at 11 bases. Germline V CDR1 and CDR2: LNHDA, SQIVND (reference sequence). The trim removed 5 bases at V and 0 bases at J, leaving 10 bases unmatched. This CDR3 has 18 amino acids. The DNA for the CDR3 is TGTGCCAGTAGTGGGGGGACTAGCGGCACCCCTAGCACAGATACGCAGTATTTT. It encodes CASSGGTSGTPSTDTQYF.

The rearrangement links TRBV9 to TRBJ1-1; 8 bases map to TRBD1. Germline V CDR1 and CDR2: SGDLS, YYNGEE. This CDR3 spans 14 amino acids. V lost 0 bases to trimming and J lost 4 bases; unmatched junction nucleotides: 2. The CDR3 nucleotides read TGTGCCAGCAGCGTAGCCGACAGGGGCACTGAAGCTTTCTTT. It translates to CASSVADRGTEAFF.

The rearrangement joins TRBV5-4 to TRBJ2-6, with D unresolved. The CDR3 is 15 amino acids. Germline V CDR1 and CDR2: SGHNT, YYREEE (reference sequence). With 0 bases removed from V and 0 bases from J, the gap between germline ends came to 4 bases. CDR3: CASSLAGSGANVLTF. The CDR3 nucleotides read TGTGCCAGCAGCTTGGCAGGCTCTGGGGCCAACGTCCTGACTTTC.

V is TRBV28 and J is TRBJ2-2; TRBD2 agrees at 9 bases. The V gene's germline CDR1 is MDHEN and CDR2 SYDVKM. The CDR3 is made up of 15 amino acids. V lost 5 bases and J lost 1; bases outside the gene matches: 2. The CDR3: CASSLSGRNTGELFF. As DNA, the CDR3 is TGTGCCAGCAGTCTTAGCGGGAGGAACACCGGGGAGCTGTTTTTT.

The J gene is TRBJ1-6, the V gene TRBV11-2; 7 nucleotides match TRBD1. CDR1 is SGHAT and CDR2 is FQNNGV in the germline V gene. The CDR3 has 15 residues. With 4 bases clipped from V and 7 bases from J, the junction kept 7 bases outside the gene matches. Here the CDR3 reads CASSSSTGANSPLHF. In nucleotides, the CDR3 is TGTGCCAGCAGCTCCTCTACAGGGGCGAATTCACCCCTCCACTTT.

The rearrangement links TRBV3-1 (or the pseudogene TRBV3-2) to TRBJ2-5; TRBD2 agrees at 9 bases. J was trimmed by 4 bases and V by 4 bases; bases with no gene match: 1. The CDR3 spans 13 residues. Germline CDR1 and CDR2: LGHDT and YNNKEL (reference sequence). The CDR3 DNA follows: TGTGCCAGCAGCCCGCGGGGGGGAGAGACCCAGTACTTC. Protein: CASSPRGGETQYF.

This chain joins TRBV19 and TRBJ2-5; a possible D gene is TRBD1 (5 bases). Germline V gene lookup returns CDR1 LNHDA and CDR2 SQIVND (reference sequence). The CDR3 has 13 residues. Between the trimmed V and J ends, which lost 6 bases and 3 bases, there was a span of 11 bases. The CDR3 region has the DNA TGTGCCAGTAGGCGTCTAGGGGAAGAGACCCAGTACTTC. This codes for CASRRLGEETQYF.

The V and J genes are TRBV30 and TRBJ1-1; perhaps TRBD1 as D (5 bases). V was trimmed by 4 bases and J by 5 bases, leaving 14 bases between them. This CDR3 contains 13 residues. In germline, CDR1 is GTSNPN, CDR2 SVGIG (reference sequence). The CDR3 spells CAWTGLRRTEAFF. CDR3 DNA: TGTGCCTGGACGGGACTCCGGAGGACTGAAGCTTTCTTT.

V gene TRBV28 combines with J gene TRBJ1-5; perhaps TRBD1 as D (5 bases). V was shortened by 5 bases and J by 2 bases, with 7 bases between the two germline ends. Germline loops: CDR1 MDHEN, CDR2 SYDVKM. The CDR3 is made up of 13 amino acids. CDR3 DNA sequence: TGTGCCAGCAGTCGACAGCGCAATCAGCCCCAGCATTTT. This gives the protein CASSRQRNQPQHF. The full variable domain, completed using reference TRBV28 and TRBJ1-5, is DVKVTQSSRYLVKRTGEKVFLECVQDMDHENMFWYRQDPGLGLRLIYFSYDVKMKEKGDIPEGYSVSREKKERFSLILESASTNQTSMYLCASSRQRNQPQHFGDGTRLSIL.

The rearrangement joins TRBV28 to TRBJ1-2, with unresolved D. Trimming shortened V by 3 bases and J by 5 bases, and 10 bases separated the two germline ends. This CDR3 comprises 13 residues. Germline CDR1 MDHEN, CDR2 SYDVKM. CDR3 sequence: CASSLRVGYGYTF. CDR3 coding DNA: TGTGCCAGCAGTTTGAGGGTTGGTTATGGCTACACCTTC.

The chain carries TRBV11-3 and TRBJ2-1, with 9 bases aligning to TRBD2. V trimming: 0 bases; J trimming: 5 bases; junction bases outside the gene matches: 2. The CDR3 runs to 15 residues. Germline V gene lookup returns CDR1 SGHNT and CDR2 YENEEA. This CDR3 reads CASSLESGRNNEQFF. CDR3 DNA sequence: TGTGCCAGCAGCTTAGAGAGCGGGAGGAACAATGAGCAGTTCTTC.

The chain carries TRBV15 and TRBJ1-3; D not certain. The CDR3 is 19 amino acids. V was cut by 0 bases and J by 2 bases, with 20 bases left in between. CDR1 LNHNV and CDR2 YYDKDF come from the germline V gene (reference sequence). CDR3 loop: CATSRDGYLTGGPGNTIYF. The CDR3 region has the DNA TGTGCCACCAGCAGAGATGGATATTTGACCGGAGGTCCTGGAAACACCATATATTTT.

The V and J genes are TRBV29-1 and TRBJ2-2; 10 bases align to TRBD1. V dropped 6 bases and J dropped 4; count of bases not matched to a gene: 5. The length of the CDR3 is 14 residues. Germline V lookup: CDR1 SQVTM, CDR2 ANQGSEA. CDR3 in amino acids: CSVQDRGLTGELFF. The DNA of the CDR3 is TGCAGCGTCCAAGACAGGGGGCTCACCGGGGAGCTGTTTTTT.

The chain links TRBV6-2 or TRBV6-3 to TRBJ1-1; no firm D call. The CDR3 has 16 residues. Trimming cost V 0 bases and J 1 base, with 12 bases left between them. Looked up from germline, CDR1 is MNHEY and CDR2 is SVGEGT. In DNA, the CDR3 is TGTGCCAGCAGTTACTCTGTCCGCGGAAAGAACACTGAAGCTTTCTTT. Residues: CASSYSVRGKNTEAFF.

The chain joins TRBV5-1 to TRBJ2-1; 9 bases agree with TRBD2. Germline lookup yields CDR1 SGHRS and CDR2 YFSETQ. CDR3 size: 15 residues. Trimming removed 3 bases from V and 6 bases from J; junction bases left unmatched: 7. CDR3 in DNA: TGCGCCAGCAGCTCCGGAGGACTAGCGATCAATGAGCAGTTCTTC. This codes for CASSSGGLAINEQFF.